This TCR beta chain came from a study of blood T cell repertoires in COVID-19. On the study more broadly: Spain, Italy and the United States supplied samples that represented acute and convalescent COVID-19. The analysed material was cDNA or gDNA that came from T cells, B-cell-depleted T cells, or PBMCs.

There are 14 residues in the CDR3. Trimming took 7 bases from V and 8 from J; bases not matched to a gene: 9. Germline loops: CDR1 SGHTA, CDR2 FQGTGA. Authors' methods: Counts of nucleated cells, estimated from reference gene primer amplification, were obtained. Data came from immunoSEQ multiplex PCR; TCRdb stores just in-frame clones and leaves some out. V, J and clone size are taken as reported in that table, and D and trimming were inferred from the DNA itself. Among almost 70,000 clones listed, approximately 79% were seen once. This clone was counted a few times. The sample taken for sequencing was peripheral blood. The TCR sequence derives from a man in his 60s with acute or convalescent COVID-19. The chain couples TRBV7-3 to TRBJ2-1, with 9 bases aligning to TRBD2. The CDR3 loop reads CASNSGGPGDEQFF. In DNA, the CDR3 is TGTGCCAGCAATAGCGGGGGCCCAGGGGATGAGCAGTTCTTC.